The clone carrying this T cell receptor beta chain was observed a few times. The antigen is undetermined. The data were taken from a study of shared clonotypes between healthy human individuals. Findings and limits, study-wide: Sequencing of the sorted subsets was shown by rarefaction to be incomplete despite large depth. Estimated richness was generally greater in naive than memory subsets.

Partitioning of CD4+ cells yielded a CD45RA+ naive subset and a CD45RA-negative memory subset. It was about 210 ng DNA, 30,000 or so T cell genomes, that sorted-subset replicate PCRs used. Produced via immunoSEQ multiplex PCR; TCRdb's table is partial and in-frame only. Among some 630,000 clones listed, around 72% were seen once. V gave up 1 base and J gave up 0 bases; unmatched junction bases: 4. This CDR3 region has 16 residues. Germline values: CDR1 SGHAT, CDR2 FQNNGV. This chain connects TRBV11-2 to TRBJ2-3, with 7 positions matching TRBD2. The origin of this receptor is a woman aged 25 to 39 in good health. Sequencing was done on a sample of memory CD4+ T cells sorted from blood. Noted subset: CD45RA-negative fraction. The CDR3 sequence is CASSLGGSGSTDTQYF. DNA of the CDR3: TGTGCCAGCAGCTTAGGAGGTAGCGGGAGCACAGATACGCAGTATTTT.